The sequence of this TCR beta chain was determined in a study of post-analysis software for immune sequencing data. Study in general: Patients with relapsing-remitting, secondary progressive and progressive-relapsing multiple sclerosis courses were all represented. Regarding the study as a whole: F measure showed strong co-clustering of same-batch samples. Comparison of patients with controls showed about 5 TRBV segments more frequent in patients, TRBV5-6, TRBV5-1 and TRBV20-1 among them.

This CDR3 is 13 amino acids long. Germline assignment: CDR1 SGHVS and CDR2 FNYEAQ. Unique molecular identifiers had been added to the TCR beta cDNA libraries. A single record per CDR3 protein comes from TCRdb applying MiXCR to the PCR reads. The sample gives roughly 540,000 distinct CDR3 sequences, 30% to 40% of which show up once; 4.5% to 7.5% is in the top ten. For this clonotype: Its antigen is not known. One end of the junction is discordant with germline, which a read error may explain.

Sequenced sample: blood. V and J are TRBV7-6 and TRBJ2-7, with D perhaps matching TRBD1 (6 bases). The clonotype was recovered from a girl aged 2-17 years with multiple sclerosis. In DNA form, the CDR3 reads TGTGCCACCAGCTTAGCCAGGGGCTACGAGCAGTACTTC. It is translated as CATSLARGYEQYF.